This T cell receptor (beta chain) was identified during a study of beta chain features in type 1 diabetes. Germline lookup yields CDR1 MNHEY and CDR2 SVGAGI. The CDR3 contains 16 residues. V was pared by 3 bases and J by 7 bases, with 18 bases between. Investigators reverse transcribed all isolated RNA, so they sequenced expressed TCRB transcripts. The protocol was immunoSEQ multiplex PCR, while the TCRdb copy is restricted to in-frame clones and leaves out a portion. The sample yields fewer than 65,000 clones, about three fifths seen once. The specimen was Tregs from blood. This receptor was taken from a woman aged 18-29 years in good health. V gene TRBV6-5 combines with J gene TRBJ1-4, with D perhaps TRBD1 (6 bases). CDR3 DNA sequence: TGTGCCAGCAGTTATTCAGCCGACAGGTGGGGTGAAAAACTGTTTTTT. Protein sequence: CASSYSADRWGEKLFF.